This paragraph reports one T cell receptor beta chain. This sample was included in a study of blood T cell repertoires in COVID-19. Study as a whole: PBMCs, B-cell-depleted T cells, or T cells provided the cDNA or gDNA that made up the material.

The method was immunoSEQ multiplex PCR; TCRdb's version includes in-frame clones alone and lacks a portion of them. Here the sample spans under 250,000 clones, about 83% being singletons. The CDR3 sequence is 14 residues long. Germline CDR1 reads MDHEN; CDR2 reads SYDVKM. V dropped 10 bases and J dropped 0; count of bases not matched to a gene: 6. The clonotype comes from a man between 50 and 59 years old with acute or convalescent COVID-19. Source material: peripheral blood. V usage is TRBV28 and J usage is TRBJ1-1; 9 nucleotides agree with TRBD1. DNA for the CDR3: TGTGCCACATATCGGACAGGGGTGAACACTGAAGCTTTCTTT. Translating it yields CATYRTGVNTEAFF. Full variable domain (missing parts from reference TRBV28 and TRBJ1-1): DVKVTQSSRYLVKRTGEKVFLECVQDMDHENMFWYRQDPGLGLRLIYFSYDVKMKEKGDIPEGYSVSREKKERFSLILESASTNQTSMYLCATYRTGVNTEAFFGQGTRLTVV.